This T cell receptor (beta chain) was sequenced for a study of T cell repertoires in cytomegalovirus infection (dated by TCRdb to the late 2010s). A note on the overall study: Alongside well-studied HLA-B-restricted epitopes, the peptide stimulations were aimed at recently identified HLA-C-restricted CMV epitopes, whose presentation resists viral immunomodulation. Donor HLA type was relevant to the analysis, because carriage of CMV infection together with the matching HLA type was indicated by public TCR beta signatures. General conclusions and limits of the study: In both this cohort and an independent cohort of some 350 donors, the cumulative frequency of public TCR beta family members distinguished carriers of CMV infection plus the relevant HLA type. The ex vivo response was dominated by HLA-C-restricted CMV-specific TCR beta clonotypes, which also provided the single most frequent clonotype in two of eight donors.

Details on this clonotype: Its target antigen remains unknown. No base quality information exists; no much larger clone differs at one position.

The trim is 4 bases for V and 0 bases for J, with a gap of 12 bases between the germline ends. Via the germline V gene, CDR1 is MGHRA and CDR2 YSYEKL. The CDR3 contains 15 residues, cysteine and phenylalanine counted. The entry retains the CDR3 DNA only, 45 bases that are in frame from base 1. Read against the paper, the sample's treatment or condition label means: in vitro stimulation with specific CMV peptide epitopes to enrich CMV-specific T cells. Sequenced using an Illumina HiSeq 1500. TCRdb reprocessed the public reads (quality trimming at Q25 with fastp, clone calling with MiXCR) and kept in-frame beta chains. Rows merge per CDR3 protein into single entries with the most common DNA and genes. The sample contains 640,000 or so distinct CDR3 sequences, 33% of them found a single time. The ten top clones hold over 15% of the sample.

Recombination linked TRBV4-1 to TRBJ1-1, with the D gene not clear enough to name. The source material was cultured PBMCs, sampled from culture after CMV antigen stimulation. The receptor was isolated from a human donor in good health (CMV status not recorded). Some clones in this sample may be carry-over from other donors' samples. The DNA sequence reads TGCGCCAGCAGCCGCCTCATGGGCGTGAACACTGAAGCTTTCTTT. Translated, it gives CASSRLMGVNTEAFF.